This entry features one T cell receptor beta chain sequence. This entry comes from a study of blood T cell repertoires in COVID-19. The repertoire was sequenced with immunoSEQ multiplex PCR; TCRdb's copy has only in-frame clones and lacks some. The table lists 250,000 to 300,000 clones, more than 80% of them singletons. This CDR3 has 15 residues. Germline CDR1 MDHEN, CDR2 SYDVKM. V lost 1 base and J lost 8; bases outside the gene matches: 7. This TCR was sampled from a woman aged 25 to 45 with active or convalescent COVID-19. The chain links TRBV28 to TRBJ2-1; 8 bases fit TRBD1. The sequenced material came from peripheral blood. DNA of the CDR3: TGTGCCAGCAGTTTATACGGGCAGGGGGCCGATGAGCAGTTCTTC. It is translated as CASSLYGQGADEQFF.